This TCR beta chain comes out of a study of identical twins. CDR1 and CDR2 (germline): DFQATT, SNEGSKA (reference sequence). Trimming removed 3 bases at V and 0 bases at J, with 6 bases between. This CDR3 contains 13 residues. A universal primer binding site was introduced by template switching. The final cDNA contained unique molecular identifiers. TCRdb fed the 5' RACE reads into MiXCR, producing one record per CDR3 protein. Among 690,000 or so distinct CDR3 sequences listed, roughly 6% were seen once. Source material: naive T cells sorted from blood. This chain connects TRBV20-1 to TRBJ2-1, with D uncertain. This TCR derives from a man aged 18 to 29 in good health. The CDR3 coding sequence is TGCAGTGCTAGCCAGAGCTCCTACAATGAGCAGTTCTTC. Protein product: CSASQSSYNEQFF.